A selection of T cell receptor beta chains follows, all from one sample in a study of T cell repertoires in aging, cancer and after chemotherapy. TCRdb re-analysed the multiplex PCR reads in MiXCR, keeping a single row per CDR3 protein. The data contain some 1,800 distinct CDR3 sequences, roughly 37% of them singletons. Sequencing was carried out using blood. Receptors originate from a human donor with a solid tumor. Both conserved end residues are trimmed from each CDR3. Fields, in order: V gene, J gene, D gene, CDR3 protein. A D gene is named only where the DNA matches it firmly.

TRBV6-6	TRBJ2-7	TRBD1	ASSWTGNEQY
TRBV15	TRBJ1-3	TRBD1	ATSRDRGGNTIY
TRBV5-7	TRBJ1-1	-	ASSLEGGNTEAF
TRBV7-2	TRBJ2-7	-	ASSRVGGRVAYEQY
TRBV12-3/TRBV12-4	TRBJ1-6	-	ASSSDFGGNSPLH
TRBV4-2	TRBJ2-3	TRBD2	ASSQDRGGGVTDTQY
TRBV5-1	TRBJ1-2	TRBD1	ASSSGTGGDGYT
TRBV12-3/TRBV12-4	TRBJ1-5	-	ASSLMAGVRPYSNQPQH
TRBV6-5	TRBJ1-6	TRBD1	ASSPFRTGDSPLH
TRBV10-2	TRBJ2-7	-	ASREEGLGEQY
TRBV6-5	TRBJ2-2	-	ASSYFVRPNTGELF
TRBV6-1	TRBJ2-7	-	ASWERVNEQY
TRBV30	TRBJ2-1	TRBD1	AWTTGTGVYNEQF
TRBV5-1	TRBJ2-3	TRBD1	ASRQTGTGGITDTQY
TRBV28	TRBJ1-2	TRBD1	ASSPGQVYGYT
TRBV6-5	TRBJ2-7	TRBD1	ATTGTGLHEQY